These 19 T cell receptor beta chains came from one sample sequenced in a study of cytomegalovirus exposure and HLA in healthy donors. The PCR contained 60 Vbeta and 13 Jbeta primers. The assay was immunoSEQ multiplex PCR, and TCRdb's table has in-frame clones only and misses some. The table has around 140,000 clones, less than 85% seen once. Sequenced sample: PBMCs. The receptors derive from a woman aged 55-70 years in good health and CMV-seropositive.

This chain uses TRBV13 with TRBJ2-5; 14 positions agree with TRBD2. The CDR3 loop spans 22 amino acids. Germline values: CDR1 PRHDT, CDR2 FYEKMQ (reference sequence). J was trimmed by 2 bases and V by 5 bases; bases with no gene match: 22. The CDR3 loop is CASSLSPFWTSGRRMQQETQYF. DNA of the CDR3: TGTGCCAGCAGCCTAAGCCCTTTCTGGACTAGCGGGAGGAGGATGCAACAAGAGACCCAGTACTTC.

The genes are TRBV14 and TRBJ1-1; D not resolved. CDR3 length: 13 amino acids. CDR1 is SGHDN and CDR2 is FVKESK in the germline V gene. V dropped 5 bases and J dropped 11 bases, with 18 bases sitting between them. This chain's CDR3 is CASSATTGSSAFF. The DNA of the CDR3 is TGTGCCAGCAGCGCAACCACGGGTAGTTCGGCTTTCTTT.

The chain combines TRBV30 with TRBJ2-3; the match to TRBD2 covers 10 bases. The junction had 12 bases not matched to a gene; V was cut back by 0 bases and J by 6 bases. Per germline, CDR1 GTSNPN and CDR2 SVGIG (reference sequence). The CDR3 spans 17 residues. The CDR3 nucleotides read TGTGCCTGGAGTGTACCCCGAAAGCGGGAGGGGAGGGATACGCAGTATTTT. Its protein is CAWSVPRKREGRDTQYF.

CDR3 residues: CASSLNRGKNTEAFF. For the CDR3, the DNA is TGTGCCAGCAGCCTGAACAGGGGTAAGAACACTGAAGCTTTCTTT. The chain employs TRBV16 and TRBJ1-1, with 7 positions matching TRBD1. J gave up 1 base and V 4 bases, and 6 bases lay outside the gene matches. Germline CDR1 and CDR2: KGHSY and FQNENV. The CDR3 is made up of 15 amino acids.

V is TRBV28 and J is TRBJ1-1; D gene ambiguous. This CDR3 spans 13 amino acids. Germline CDR1 and CDR2: MDHEN and SYDVKM. Trimming removed 2 bases at V and 6 bases at J, with 10 bases between. The CDR3 protein is CASSLPLPAEAFF. The CDR3 region has the DNA TGTGCCAGCAGTTTACCCCTCCCGGCTGAAGCTTTCTTT.

The J gene is TRBJ2-1, the V gene TRBV5-1, with 7 bases identical to TRBD1. CDR3 length: 15 residues. Germline CDR1 SGHRS, CDR2 YFSETQ. Unmatched junction bases numbered 4, after V lost 4 bases and J lost 0 bases. The CDR3 region has the DNA TGCGCCAGCAGCCTACAGGGGAGCTCCTACAATGAGCAGTTCTTC. Translating gives CASSLQGSSYNEQFF.

The chain carries TRBV2 and TRBJ2-3; 8 bases are a match to TRBD2. The CDR3 contains 12 residues. Germline trimming cut 10 bases from V and 8 bases from J; bases unmatched to any gene: 8. In germline, CDR1 is SNHLY, CDR2 FYNNEI. CDR3 residues: CATRGAAGTQYF. CDR3 sequence (DNA): TGTGCCACGCGGGGGGCCGCGGGTACGCAGTATTTT. Full variable domain (rest looked up from reference TRBV2 and TRBJ2-3): EPEVTQTPSHQVTQMGQEVILRCVPISNHLYFYWYRQILGQKVEFLVSFYNNEISEKSEIFDDQFSVERPDGSNFTLKIRSTKLEDSAMYFCATRGAAGTQYFGPGTRLTVL.

The chain links TRBV9 to TRBJ2-1; 15 positions match TRBD2. Germline V gives CDR1 SGDLS, CDR2 YYNGEE. The CDR3 sequence is 18 residues long. V lost 4 bases to trimming and J lost 2 bases; unmatched junction nucleotides: 7. Here the CDR3 reads CASSPGLAGGPPYNEQFF. The CDR3 bases are TGTGCCAGCAGCCCCGGACTAGCGGGAGGGCCGCCCTACAATGAGCAGTTCTTC.

This clone has only a few counts. This chain uses TRBV9 with TRBJ1-1, with TRBD1 identical over 7 bases. The CDR3 loop spans 13 amino acids. The germline CDR1 and CDR2 sequences are SGDLS and YYNGEE. With 0 bases clipped from V and 10 bases from J, the junction kept 6 bases outside the gene matches. The CDR3 bases are TGTGCCAGCAGCGTAGAAGGGGGCTCCCCAGCTTTCTTT. This encodes CASSVEGGSPAFF.

There are a few counts of this clone. CDR3 protein: CASTTQSYEQYF. DNA for the CDR3: TGTGCCAGCACTACACAGAGCTACGAGCAGTACTTC. The rearrangement joins TRBV25-1 to TRBJ2-7; no firm D call. Trimming left V 7 bases short and J 3 bases short, with 10 bases between. Germline V gene data show CDR1 as MGHDK and CDR2 as SYGVNS. The CDR3 is made up of 12 amino acids.

V is TRBV28 and J is TRBJ2-7, with D perhaps matching TRBD1 (5 bases). There are 13 residues in the CDR3. Trimming removed 6 bases at V and 5 bases at J, with 14 bases between. Per germline, CDR1 MDHEN and CDR2 SYDVKM. DNA of the CDR3: TGTGCCAGCAGGCTAGGGGTTCGGAACGAGCAGTACTTC. Protein sequence: CASRLGVRNEQYF.

The J gene is TRBJ2-7, the V gene TRBV27; TRBD1 agrees at 10 bases. The CDR3 totals 15 residues. Germline V lookup: CDR1 MNHEY, CDR2 SMNVEV (reference sequence). The V segment lost 4 bases and the J segment 7 bases; nucleotides outside the gene matches: 10. The CDR3 spells CASSSAPGQGREQYF. The CDR3 nucleotides are TGTGCCAGCAGTTCCGCCCCGGGACAGGGGAGGGAGCAGTACTTC.

The chain has TRBV29-1 and TRBJ1-1; 7 bases map to TRBD1. V was clipped by 5 bases and J by 4 bases; unmatched bases: 13. CDR1 and CDR2 from the germline V gene are SQVTM and ANQGSEA. The CDR3 is 15 residues long. CDR3 in DNA: TGCAGCGTTTTGGGACAGCCGGAACAATTCACTGAAGCTTTCTTT. Encoded protein: CSVLGQPEQFTEAFF.

This rearrangement joins TRBV25-1 to TRBJ1-5; D may be TRBD1 (5 bases). The V gene lost 1 base and the J gene lost 11 bases, with 15 bases spanning the gap. This CDR3 comprises 14 residues. Germline V gene data show CDR1 as MGHDK and CDR2 as SYGVNS. CDR3 sequence (DNA): TGTGCCAGCAGTGAATTCGACAGCAATAGTGCCCAGCATTTT. This sequence encodes CASSEFDSNSAQHF.

This clone was detected only a few times. This chain links TRBV7-9 with TRBJ2-5; D possibly corresponds to TRBD2 (6 bases). The germline V gene has CDR1 SEHNR and CDR2 FQNEAQ (reference sequence). V was clipped by 10 bases and J by 4 bases, with 16 bases between them. There are 13 residues in the CDR3. In DNA form, the CDR3 reads TGTGCCATGGTGGGAGGAACCGGAGAGACCCAGTACTTC. Protein sequence: CAMVGGTGETQYF.

The chain has TRBV5-1 and TRBJ2-2; a possible D gene is TRBD1 (6 bases). This CDR3 contains 15 residues. The germline CDR1 and CDR2 sequences are SGHRS and YFSETQ. The V and J ends lost 1 base and 5 bases respectively, with 12 bases between them. The CDR3 DNA sequence: TGCGCCAGCAGCTTGCAGGGGCCGGTAACCGGGGAGCTGTTTTTT. Translation: CASSLQGPVTGELFF. Variable domain in full (rest from reference TRBV5-1 and TRBJ2-2): KAGVTQTPRYLIKTRGQQVTLSCSPISGHRSVSWYQQTPGQGLQFLFEYFSETQRNKGNFPGRFSGRQFSNSRSEMNVSTLELGDSALYLCASSLQGPVTGELFFGEGSRLTVL.

The sample holds one count of this clone. This chain joins TRBV15 and TRBJ2-7; 8 nucleotides agree with TRBD1. The J segment lost 5 bases and the V segment lost 2 bases, leaving 8 bases of the junction unmatched. The CDR3 loop spans 15 amino acids. The germline V gene has CDR1 LNHNV and CDR2 YYDKDF (reference sequence). As DNA, the CDR3 is TGTGCCACCAGCAGATCCGGACAGGGTTATCACGAGCAGTACTTC. The encoded protein is CATSRSGQGYHEQYF.

This clone was recorded a few times. This rearrangement joins TRBV6-5 to TRBJ1-1; D possibly corresponds to TRBD1 (6 bases). The CDR3 loop spans 16 amino acids. The germline CDR1 and CDR2 sequences are MNHEY and SVGAGI. Trimming removed 0 bases at V and 0 bases at J, with 11 bases between. In nucleotides, the CDR3 is TGTGCCAGCAGTTACTCGGACGGACAGATGAACACTGAAGCTTTCTTT. Its protein is CASSYSDGQMNTEAFF.

J is TRBJ1-1 and V is TRBV5-6; D might be TRBD1 (5 bases). Trimming cost V 4 bases and J 0 bases, with 10 bases left between them. The length of the CDR3 is 14 residues. The germline CDR1 and CDR2 sequences are SGHDT and YYEEEE. Written as DNA, the CDR3 is TGTGCCAGCAGCGCCGGACACTTGAACACTGAAGCTTTCTTT. Protein product: CASSAGHLNTEAFF.